This is a list of T cell receptor beta chains from one sample in a study of T cell responses to AZD1222 COVID-19 vaccine. Produced via immunoSEQ multiplex PCR; TCRdb's table is partial and in-frame only. Of roughly 80,000 clones listed, 88% are singletons. The source material was peripheral blood, sampled on day 0 of MenACWY control vaccination. Receptor source: an adult in good health. The CDR3 runs from the conserved cysteine through the conserved F or W. A D gene is named only where the DNA matches it firmly. Clone size is shown for a subset of rows, as once, few, many or a class of expanded clone.

j_call: TRBJ1-1
d_call: TRBD1
v_call: TRBV10-3
clone_size: NA
cdr3_nt: TGTGCCATCTCTGCCAGGGGGGACACTGAAGCTTTCTTT
cdr3_aa: CAISARGDTEAFF

j_call: TRBJ2-5
d_call: NA
v_call: TRBV7-2
clone_size: NA
cdr3_nt: TGTGCCAGCAGCTCCACTAGACCAGAGACCCAGTACTTC
cdr3_aa: CASSSTRPETQYF

j_call: TRBJ2-7
d_call: TRBD1
v_call: TRBV9
clone_size: once
cdr3_nt: TGTGCCAGCAGCGTAAGGGACAGGGGTTCCTACGAGCAGTACTTC
cdr3_aa: CASSVRDRGSYEQYF

j_call: TRBJ2-5
d_call: NA
v_call: TRBV27
clone_size: NA
cdr3_nt: TGTGCCAGCAGTTTAAAACAGGTCCCCGAGACCCAGTACTTC
cdr3_aa: CASSLKQVPETQYF

j_call: TRBJ2-3
d_call: NA
v_call: TRBV12-3/TRBV12-4
clone_size: NA
cdr3_nt: TGTGCCAGCAGTTTCGCGACAGATACGCAGTATTTT
cdr3_aa: CASSFATDTQYF

j_call: TRBJ1-5
d_call: NA
v_call: TRBV7-3
clone_size: NA
cdr3_nt: TGTGCCAGCAGCTTATTTAAGGATCAGCCCCAGCATTTT
cdr3_aa: CASSLFKDQPQHF

j_call: TRBJ1-5
d_call: NA
v_call: TRBV24-1
clone_size: NA
cdr3_nt: TGTGCCACCAGTGATGGGGGTTGGCAGGGCCTCAATCAGCCCCAGCATTTT
cdr3_aa: CATSDGGWQGLNQPQHF

j_call: TRBJ1-1
d_call: NA
v_call: TRBV28
clone_size: NA
cdr3_nt: TGTGCCAGCCGGAGATTGATCTCCTGGGGCACTGAAGCTTTCTTT
cdr3_aa: CASRRLISWGTEAFF

j_call: TRBJ1-3
d_call: NA
v_call: TRBV28
clone_size: NA
cdr3_nt: TGTGCCAGCAGTTTATCGACGGGCGTGGGAAACACCATATATTTT
cdr3_aa: CASSLSTGVGNTIYF

j_call: TRBJ1-5
d_call: NA
v_call: TRBV24-1
clone_size: NA
cdr3_nt: TGTGCCACCAGTGATTACCTGGAAGAGCAGCCCCAGCATTTT
cdr3_aa: CATSDYLEEQPQHF

j_call: TRBJ1-4
d_call: NA
v_call: TRBV2
clone_size: NA
cdr3_nt: TGTGCCAGCAGTGATCTGGGGCTCGGATCGACTAATGAAAAACTGTTTTTT
cdr3_aa: CASSDLGLGSTNEKLFF

j_call: TRBJ1-6
d_call: NA
v_call: TRBV28
clone_size: NA
cdr3_nt: TGTGCCAGCAGTTTGGTACCTTTACCCCTCCACTTT
cdr3_aa: CASSLVPLPLHF

j_call: TRBJ1-1
d_call: NA
v_call: TRBV4-2
clone_size: NA
cdr3_nt: TGTGCCAGCAGCCCAAGGGATCTGAACACTGAAGCTTTCTTT
cdr3_aa: CASSPRDLNTEAFF

j_call: TRBJ2-1
d_call: TRBD2
v_call: TRBV7-2
clone_size: NA
cdr3_nt: TGTGCCAGCAGCTTAGAAGCGGGAGTCTACAATGAGCAGTTCTTC
cdr3_aa: CASSLEAGVYNEQFF

j_call: TRBJ1-2
d_call: TRBD1
v_call: TRBV28
clone_size: few
cdr3_nt: TGTGCCAGCAGACGACAGGGGAACTATGGCTACACCTTC
cdr3_aa: CASRRQGNYGYTF

j_call: TRBJ2-7
d_call: TRBD1
v_call: TRBV28
clone_size: NA
cdr3_nt: TGTGCCAGCAGTTTAATCCCGACAGGGTACGAGCAGTACTTC
cdr3_aa: CASSLIPTGYEQYF

j_call: TRBJ1-1
d_call: NA
v_call: TRBV29-1
clone_size: NA
cdr3_nt: TGCAGCCTCGCTTTAAGGGCAGAGAACACTGAAGCTTTCTTT
cdr3_aa: CSLALRAENTEAFF

j_call: TRBJ2-2
d_call: TRBD1
v_call: TRBV7-9
clone_size: NA
cdr3_nt: TGTGCCAGCAGGCACGGACAGGGAACCGGGGAGCTGTTTTTT
cdr3_aa: CASRHGQGTGELFF

j_call: TRBJ1-1
d_call: TRBD1
v_call: TRBV29-1
clone_size: NA
cdr3_nt: TGCAGCGGGACAGGGAGAGGGGACACTGAAGCTTTCTTT
cdr3_aa: CSGTGRGDTEAFF

j_call: TRBJ1-5
d_call: NA
v_call: TRBV2
clone_size: NA
cdr3_nt: TGTGCCAGCAGTTCCGGGACTCGTCATCAGCCCCAGCATTTT
cdr3_aa: CASSSGTRHQPQHF

j_call: TRBJ2-7
d_call: TRBD1
v_call: TRBV7-9
clone_size: NA
cdr3_nt: TGTGCCAGCGCATCATCGCGGACAGGGGGCTCCGAGCAGTACTTC
cdr3_aa: CASASSRTGGSEQYF

j_call: TRBJ2-1
d_call: NA
v_call: TRBV19
clone_size: NA
cdr3_nt: TGTGCCAGTACTGTCGATTCTACTGTCAATGAGCAGTTCTTC
cdr3_aa: CASTVDSTVNEQFF

j_call: TRBJ1-5
d_call: NA
v_call: TRBV4-1
clone_size: NA
cdr3_nt: TGCGCCAGCAGCCAAGGAATCGGGGGCAATCAGCCCCAGCATTTT
cdr3_aa: CASSQGIGGNQPQHF

j_call: TRBJ1-2
d_call: TRBD1
v_call: TRBV19
clone_size: NA
cdr3_nt: TGTGCCAGTACCAAACTTTCATCGGGGGACAGTGGCTACACCTTC
cdr3_aa: CASTKLSSGDSGYTF

j_call: TRBJ1-1
d_call: NA
v_call: TRBV10-2
clone_size: NA
cdr3_nt: TGCGCCAGCTGGACGGTGAACACTGAAGCTTTCTTT
cdr3_aa: CASWTVNTEAFF

j_call: TRBJ2-2
d_call: NA
v_call: TRBV11-2
clone_size: once
cdr3_nt: TGTGCCAGCAGCTGGGGGGGGCGGACGGGACACATACTCACCGGGGAGCTGTTTTTT
cdr3_aa: CASSWGGRTGHILTGELFF

j_call: TRBJ2-3
d_call: NA
v_call: TRBV5-4
clone_size: NA
cdr3_nt: TGTGCCAGCAGCTTGGACAGGGGCACAGATACGCAGTATTTT
cdr3_aa: CASSLDRGTDTQYF

j_call: TRBJ1-4
d_call: NA
v_call: TRBV19
clone_size: NA
cdr3_nt: TGTGCCAGTAGTATTTTAGGTGAAAAACTGTTTTTT
cdr3_aa: CASSILGEKLFF

j_call: TRBJ1-2
d_call: TRBD1
v_call: TRBV28
clone_size: NA
cdr3_nt: TGTGCCAGCAGTTTACCTCAGGGGGGCTATGGCTACACCTTC
cdr3_aa: CASSLPQGGYGYTF

j_call: TRBJ1-6
d_call: NA
v_call: TRBV12-5
clone_size: NA
cdr3_nt: TGTGCTAGAGGGGGTTCCGGGAGCTATAATTCACCCCTCCACTTT
cdr3_aa: CARGGSGSYNSPLHF

j_call: TRBJ2-7
d_call: TRBD1
v_call: TRBV28
clone_size: once
cdr3_nt: TGTGCCAGCACAGTGGGACAGGGACCTAACTACGAGCAGTACTTC
cdr3_aa: CASTVGQGPNYEQYF

j_call: TRBJ1-5
d_call: TRBD1
v_call: TRBV19
clone_size: NA
cdr3_nt: TGTGCCAGTAGTATAGATAGGGGAGGGGACAGGGGACCCCGAGGAGCCCAGCATTTT
cdr3_aa: CASSIDRGGDRGPRGAQHF